This is a list of T cell receptor beta chains from one sample in a study of beta chain features in type 1 diabetes. Libraries were prepared by immunoSEQ multiplex PCR; TCRdb keeps only in-frame clonotypes and omits some of them. This sample has 15,000 to 17,000 clones; around two fifths occur once, and the top ten carry over 0.45%. Sequencing was carried out using stem cell memory CD4+ T cells from blood. The source of these receptors is a woman between 35 and 50 years old in good health. Each CDR3 is given with its conserved first and last residue. A D gene is named only where the DNA matches it firmly. Clone size is shown for a subset of rows, as once, few, many or a class of expanded clone.

clone_size,j_call,v_call,d_call,cdr3_nt,cdr3_aa
few,TRBJ2-3,TRBV27,-,TGTGCCAGCAGTTTATCAGCGATCGGAAGGAGGGGACCGGTAGATACGCAGTATTTT,CASSLSAIGRRGPVDTQYF
few,TRBJ2-7,TRBV7-2,TRBD1,TGTGCCAGCAGCCTCAGACAGGGGACAAGCTCCTACGAGCAGTACTTC,CASSLRQGTSSYEQYF
-,TRBJ1-1,TRBV19,TRBD1,TGTGCCAGTAGTATGCCGCGGACAGGGGGGATGAACACTGAAGCTTTCTTT,CASSMPRTGGMNTEAFF
-,TRBJ2-2,TRBV9,TRBD1,TGTGCCAGCAGCGTAGATCCCGTCACAGGGGCTCGCCGGGAGCTGTTTTTT,CASSVDPVTGARRELFF
-,TRBJ1-2,TRBV5-5,-,TGTGCCAGCAGCTCCATACTCCGGGGTTCCGGGTCTGGCTACACCTTC,CASSSILRGSGSGYTF
-,TRBJ2-5,TRBV7-9,TRBD1,TGTGCCAGCAGCTTCGCAGGGGGCGCGTTGGAGACCCAGTACTTC,CASSFAGGALETQYF
-,TRBJ2-5,TRBV6-5,TRBD1,TGTGCCAGCTCGGGGACAGGGGTTGGCCAAGAGACCCAGTACTTC,CASSGTGVGQETQYF
-,TRBJ2-1,TRBV9,TRBD1,TGTGCCTCCGGACAGGGAAAGAATGAGCAGTTCTTC,CASGQGKNEQFF
-,TRBJ2-3,TRBV7-2,TRBD1,TGTGCCAGCAGCTTAGTTGACAGGGGGGCGCAGTATTTT,CASSLVDRGAQYF
-,TRBJ2-7,TRBV9,TRBD2,TGTGCCAGCAGCGTAGACGCGGGGGGCCTCGAGCAGTACTTC,CASSVDAGGLEQYF
few,TRBJ1-1,TRBV5-1,TRBD1,TGCGCCAGCAGCCCGGGGACAGGGACTGAAGCTTTCTTT,CASSPGTGTEAFF
few,TRBJ2-1,TRBV28,TRBD2,TGTGCCAGTAATTCCCCTGGGACTAGCACGCTGGGAATTGAGCAGTTCTTC,CASNSPGTSTLGIEQFF
-,TRBJ2-6,TRBV6-5,-,TGTGCCAGCAGTTACGCAACAGGGATCGGGGCCAACGTCCTGACTTTC,CASSYATGIGANVLTF
-,TRBJ2-3,TRBV7-9,-,TGTGCCAGCATTTTTTCGTCGCGCAGCACAGATACGCAGTATTTT,CASIFSSRSTDTQYF
-,TRBJ2-3,TRBV15,TRBD2,TGTGCCACCAGCAGACTACGACTAGCAGGGTTGACAGATACGCAGTATTTT,CATSRLRLAGLTDTQYF
once,TRBJ2-5,TRBV12-5,-,TGTGCTAGTGGCCGTGGACAGGGACTACTGGGGGAGACCCAGTACTTC,CASGRGQGLLGETQYF
-,TRBJ2-7,TRBV2,-,TGTGCCAGCGGGGGGCAGACAGGGACGAACGAGCAGTACTTC,CASGGQTGTNEQYF
-,TRBJ2-7,TRBV29-1,TRBD1,TGCAGCGTTAAAGGACAGGGGCGCTACGAGCAGTACTTC,CSVKGQGRYEQYF
-,TRBJ2-3,TRBV28,-,TGTGCCAGCAGTCCGCCCCCGGGACATGGCACAGATACGCAGTATTTT,CASSPPPGHGTDTQYF
once,TRBJ2-5,TRBV6-1,TRBD2,TGTGCCAGCACAGCGGGGGGCGGGGAGACCCAGTACTTC,CASTAGGGETQYF
-,TRBJ1-6,TRBV23-1,TRBD1,TGCGCCAGCAGTCCAGACAGGGGTGCGGGGTCACCCCTCCACTTT,CASSPDRGAGSPLHF
-,TRBJ1-1,TRBV5-1,-,TGCGCCAGCAGCAGGGATGAGTTGGGGGGCACTGAAGCTTTCTTT,CASSRDELGGTEAFF
-,TRBJ2-5,TRBV18,-,TGTGCCAGCTCACCGGGAACAGGGAGGGTGTTTGAGACCCAGTACTTC,CASSPGTGRVFETQYF
-,TRBJ2-2,TRBV5-6,-,-,CASSLEVINTGELFFF
-,TRBJ2-1,TRBV19,TRBD2,TGTGCCAGTAGTGGGTATAGCGGGGACAACTACAATGAGCAGTTCTTC,CASSGYSGDNYNEQFF
-,TRBJ2-3,TRBV2,-,TGTGCCAGCAGCGAGCTGGTGAGGCGTGATACGCAGTATTTT,CASSELVRRDTQYF
-,TRBJ2-3,TRBV11-2,-,TGTGCCAGCAGCTTAGGGCCCCGTATTAGCACAGATACGCAGTATTTT,CASSLGPRISTDTQYF
-,TRBJ1-5,TRBV5-5,TRBD1,TGTGCCAGCAGCTTGGGTCGACAGGGTGGTTTGGAGCCCCAGCATTTT,CASSLGRQGGLEPQHF
-,TRBJ2-3,TRBV7-2,TRBD2,TGTGCCAGCAGCTTGGGGGGGTTCAGTGGCACAGATACGCAGTATTTT,CASSLGGFSGTDTQYF
-,TRBJ2-5,TRBV7-9,-,TGTGCCAGCAGCTATAGGGGTTCAGAGACCCAGTACTTC,CASSYRGSETQYF
-,TRBJ1-1,TRBV14,-,TGTGCCAGCAGCCAAGTGGGCAGGGGCCACACTGAAGCTTTCTTT,CASSQVGRGHTEAFF
-,TRBJ1-5,TRBV19,-,TGTGCCAGTAGTCCGGGGGAGACCCAGCATTTT,CASSPGETQHF
few,TRBJ2-5,TRBV27,-,TGTGCCAGCAGTTTATCGGTCTCCCTCCGGGAGACCCAGTACTTC,CASSLSVSLRETQYF
few,TRBJ1-5,TRBV29-1,-,TGCAGCGTCAGGGCTCCCAATCAGCCCCAGCATTTT,CSVRAPNQPQHF
-,TRBJ2-5,TRBV7-2,-,TGTGCCAGCAGCTCCCGGTTCGAGACCCAGTACTTC,CASSSRFETQYF
-,TRBJ1-6,TRBV6-6,TRBD1,TGTGCCAGCAGCCCTAGGACAGGAAACAATTCACCCCTCCACTTT,CASSPRTGNNSPLHF
few,TRBJ2-7,TRBV5-1,-,TGCGCCAGCAGCTTGGAGTCGCGCTACGAGCAGTACTTC,CASSLESRYEQYF
-,TRBJ1-5,TRBV10-3,-,TGTGCCATCAGCCCAGATAGCAATCAGCCCCAGCATTTT,CAISPDSNQPQHF
few,TRBJ2-1,TRBV18,TRBD1,TGTGCCAGCTCATCGGGACAGGGAAGTTCCCTCAATGAGCAGTTCTTC,CASSSGQGSSLNEQFF
few,TRBJ2-7,TRBV5-6,-,TGTGCCAGCAGCGTGACCGGGTTATACGAGCAGTACTTC,CASSVTGLYEQYF
few,TRBJ1-1,TRBV11-2,-,TGTGCCAGCAGCTTAGCCGGGGGTGAAGCTTTCTTT,CASSLAGGEAFF
-,TRBJ2-3,TRBV5-4,TRBD1,TGTGCCAGCAGCTTGGAACAGGGGGCAACAGATACGCAGTATTTT,CASSLEQGATDTQYF
few,TRBJ1-2,TRBV18,-,TGTGCCAGCTCACCCATGGACAGTCGTGGCTACACCTTC,CASSPMDSRGYTF
-,TRBJ2-1,TRBV7-2,-,TGTGCCAGCAGTCCAAGTAAGGGGTCGGGGGTATTGTCCTACAATGAGCAGTTCTTC,CASSPSKGSGVLSYNEQFF
-,TRBJ1-1,TRBV5-6,TRBD1,TGTGCCAGCAGCTTAGGCAGGGGGGTTAGGAACACTGAAGCTTTCTTT,CASSLGRGVRNTEAFF
few,TRBJ1-4,TRBV5-1,-,TGCGCCAGCAGCTTGTCGAATCCCACGGAGGAAAAACTGTTTTTT,CASSLSNPTEEKLFF
few,TRBJ2-7,TRBV5-1,TRBD1,TGCGCCAGCAGCGCGACAGGGGGCTACTACGAGCAGTACTTC,CASSATGGYYEQYF
-,TRBJ1-2,TRBV11-2,-,TGTGCCAGCGTTGATTGGAGGTACAACGGAAATCACTTC,CASVDWRYNGNHF
few,TRBJ1-5,TRBV28,TRBD1,TGTGCCAGCAGTCCGAGACAGGGTCCCTATCAGCCCCAGCATTTT,CASSPRQGPYQPQHF
few,TRBJ2-2,TRBV5-1,-,TGCGCCAGCAGCTTGGTCCAGGGCAGCGGGGAGCTGTTTTTT,CASSLVQGSGELFF
-,TRBJ1-4,TRBV4-2,TRBD1,TGTGCCAGCAGCCCCTTAACTGGGACAGAGATTATTTATGAAAAACTGTTTTTT,CASSPLTGTEIIYEKLFF
-,TRBJ2-3,TRBV2,-,TGTGCCAGCACTTCCTACAGGGAAGATTCGCAGTATTTT,CASTSYREDSQYF
-,TRBJ1-4,TRBV4-3,TRBD1,TGCGCCAGCAGCCTAGGACAGGGCAACGAAAAACTGTTTTTT,CASSLGQGNEKLFF
once,TRBJ2-2,TRBV2,TRBD1,TGTGCCAGCTTTAGGGACAGGGGTATCACCGGGGAGCTGTTTTTT,CASFRDRGITGELFF
medium-sized,TRBJ2-1,TRBV11-2,-,TGTGCCAGCAGCTTAGGCCGACGGGACTACAATGAGCAGTTCTTC,CASSLGRRDYNEQFF
-,TRBJ1-3,TRBV27,-,TGTGCCAGCAGTTTATTTCGAGGCGGCTACTCTGGAAACACCATATATTTT,CASSLFRGGYSGNTIYF
medium-sized,TRBJ2-7,TRBV18,TRBD2,TGTGCCAGCTCACCCTGGGAGGGACCTTCCTACGAGCAGTACTTC,CASSPWEGPSYEQYF